This T cell receptor beta chain was captured in a study of shared clonotypes between healthy human individuals. Sequenced by immunoSEQ multiplex PCR; TCRdb stores in-frame clones only, minus some. In the table there are more than 2 million clones, about 95% of which are singletons. CDR1 SNHLY and CDR2 FYNNEI come from the germline V gene. The CDR3 is made up of 15 amino acids. Trimming removed 4 bases from V and 5 bases from J, with 15 bases in between. In the naive CD8 group, cells lacked CD45RO and were positively selected for CCR7, so terminally differentiated effector memory CD45RA+ cells were left out.

The sample comprised naive CD8+ T cells sorted from blood. This TCR came from a man between 18 and 29 years old in good health. The rearrangement uses TRBV2 and TRBJ2-1; D is possibly TRBD2 (5 bases). The chain's CDR3 is CASSVELDIDNEQFF. The CDR3 nucleotides read TGTGCCAGCAGTGTTGAACTAGACATCGACAATGAGCAGTTCTTC. The entire variable domain, with the rest obtained from reference TRBV2 and TRBJ2-1, is as follows: EPEVTQTPSHQVTQMGQEVILRCVPISNHLYFYWYRQILGQKVEFLVSFYNNEISEKSEIFDDQFSVERPDGSNFTLKIRSTKLEDSAMYFCASSVELDIDNEQFFGPGTRLTVL.